This entry describes one TCR beta chain. V shed 2 bases and J 1 base; nucleotides not matched to a gene: 9. CDR3 size: 18 residues. CDR1 is KGHSH and CDR2 is LQKENI in the germline V gene. The data derive from a study of blood T cell repertoires in COVID-19. Overall study: Samples of COVID-19 (acute and convalescent) were obtained from the United States, Italy and Spain. The analysed material was cDNA or gDNA that came from T cells, B-cell-depleted T cells, or PBMCs.

Source study methods: Using reference gene primer amplification, nucleated cell counts were estimated. The assay was immunoSEQ multiplex PCR, and TCRdb's table has in-frame clones only and misses some. V and J calls and clone size are copied from that table; D and trimming were computed from the DNA. The sample shows hundreds of thousands of clones, almost 90% of them seen only once. The sequencing input was peripheral blood. The chain combines TRBV18 with TRBJ1-2; 11 bases fit TRBD1. The source is a man older than 75 with acute or convalescent COVID-19. The CDR3 region is CASSPRTGGVSSNYGYTF. In nucleotides, the CDR3 is TGTGCCAGCTCACCAAGGACAGGGGGCGTCTCTAGTAACTATGGCTACACCTTC.